This T cell receptor beta chain was captured in a study of blood T cell repertoires in COVID-19 (TCRdb year 2020). Some background on the complete study: Collaborator samples came from the United States, Italy and Spain and covered acute and convalescent phases of COVID-19. Deeply sampled blood TCRbeta repertoires from subjects exposed to, actively infected with, or recovered from COVID-19 were included in the dataset. Sample metadata almost always included a de-identified subject ID, COVID-19 status, age in years and sex. Where available, HLA class I and class II types were obtained from metadata supplied by the sample provider rather than from assay-based typing. A freely available public database, intended as a resource for researchers studying the immune response to SARS-CoV-2, is where the repertoires were released. The samples were drawn from the first 160 participants of the ongoing ImmuneRACE study and from 1,254 subjects provided by 6 global collaborators. The material from the prospective study consisted of cDNA or gDNA derived from T cells, B-cell-depleted T cells, or PBMCs. Overall results and qualifications from the work: The amount of clinical and demographic metadata varied by source and participant and was provided uncurated.

A remark on this clone: Its antigen has not been determined. No much larger clone exists at a distance of one base, and base qualities are not known.

TCRbeta CDR3 regions were amplified from genomic DNA using the immunoSEQ Assay, a bias-controlled multiplex PCR. On the authors' methods: Nucleated cell counts per sample were estimated from amplification of reference gene primers within the assay. To quantify the absolute abundance of each unique TCRbeta CDR3 rearrangement, sequence reads were collapsed and filtered. Productive Simpson clonality was computed per sample as the square root of Simpson's diversity index over productive rearrangements. The table comes from immuneACCESS by way of TCRdb, which keeps in-frame sequences with V and J called. Part of the clones is missing from these tables; in studies checked, under half for an unresolved V gene and the rest for unknown reasons. V and J calls and clone size are copied from that table; D and trimming were computed from the DNA. The sample table records 27,000 or so clones; around 90% of these occur just once. Roughly 28% of the sample belongs to the ten largest clones.

CDR1 is given as SGHTA and CDR2 as FQGNSA, both from the germline V gene. The CDR3 spans 15 residues, from the cysteine through the phenylalanine. Only the CDR3 DNA is retained, 45 bases long and in frame from the first base. Unmatched junction bases come to 8, with V trimmed by 4 bases and J by 3 bases. Collaborating institutions collected whole blood in K2EDTA tubes following their own protocols. For TCRbeta analysis, collaborators shipped samples as frozen whole blood, isolated PBMCs, or DNA extracted from either of those sample types. The origin of this receptor is a human donor in a cohort sampled during active COVID-19. The sequence joins TRBV7-2 to TRBJ2-7; 8 bases in between match TRBD2. Material: peripheral blood. This receptor has the CDR3 CASSYSRGGIYEQYF. The DNA reads as follows: TGTGCCAGCAGCTACTCACGGGGGGGCATCTACGAGCAGTACTTC.